Listed here are 18 T cell receptor beta chains from one sample, sequenced in a study of blood T cell repertoires in COVID-19. The repertoire was sequenced with immunoSEQ multiplex PCR; TCRdb's copy has only in-frame clones and lacks some. The sample shows roughly 150,000 clones, roughly 85% of them seen only once. The material sequenced was peripheral blood. The receptors here all came from a woman aged 80 or over with acute or convalescent COVID-19.

The gene calls are TRBV5-1 and TRBJ1-1; 7 bases align to TRBD1. The junction had 8 bases not matched to a gene; V was cut back by 5 bases and J by 7 bases. The CDR3 length is 13 residues. CDR1 is SGHRS, CDR2 YFSETQ, per germline. The CDR3 region has the DNA TGCGCCAGCAGAGGGACAGAGAATAATGAAGCTTTCTTT. As protein: CASRGTENNEAFF.

This chain connects TRBV19 to TRBJ2-1, with 10 nucleotides matching TRBD2. The CDR3 runs 13 residues. CDR1 and CDR2 from the germline V gene are LNHDA and SQIVND (reference sequence). The ends lost 7 bases at V and 7 bases at J; junction bases unmatched: 4. This chain's CDR3 is CASISSGSNEQFF. The CDR3 DNA sequence: TGTGCCAGTATTTCTAGCGGGAGTAATGAGCAGTTCTTC.

The chain couples TRBV19 to TRBJ2-7; tentatively, D is TRBD1 (7 bases). Trimming removed 4 bases from V and 4 bases from J, with 17 bases in between. CDR1 is LNHDA and CDR2 is SQIVND in the germline V gene (reference sequence). This CDR3 contains 15 residues. This CDR3 is CASSKGTAGGYEQYF. DNA for the CDR3: TGTGCCAGTAGTAAAGGGACAGCCGGGGGATACGAGCAGTACTTC.

The CDR3 sequence is CACFQGAPNTEAFF. DNA for the CDR3: TGTGCCTGTTTTCAGGGGGCGCCGAACACTGAAGCTTTCTTT. The chain recombines TRBV30 with TRBJ1-1; 8 nucleotides align to TRBD1. After removal of 6 bases from V and 1 base from J, the junction contained 7 bases not matched to a gene. The CDR3 has 14 residues. CDR1 is GTSNPN and CDR2 is SVGIG in the germline V gene (reference sequence).

This clone was recorded once. The chain links TRBV5-6 to TRBJ2-3; TRBD2 agrees at 11 bases. After removal of 4 bases from V and 4 bases from J, the junction contained 8 bases not matched to a gene. This CDR3 has 16 residues. Per the germline V gene, CDR1 is SGHDT and CDR2 is YYEEEE. The CDR3 protein is CASSTLSGRAADTQYF. The CDR3 bases are TGTGCCAGCAGCACACTTAGCGGGAGGGCCGCAGATACGCAGTATTTT.

The genes are TRBV5-1 and TRBJ2-7, with TRBD1 matching over 12 bases. Germline V gene lookup returns CDR1 SGHRS and CDR2 YFSETQ. V gave up 0 bases and J gave up 7 bases; unmatched junction bases: 5. This CDR3 is 15 amino acids long. The CDR3 region has the DNA TGCGCCAGCAGCTTGGTAGGGACAGGGGGCGAGGAGCAGTACTTC. The encoded protein is CASSLVGTGGEEQYF.

This chain joins TRBV19 and TRBJ2-5; no clear D. Germline CDR1 is LNHDA and CDR2 is SQIVND (reference sequence). Trimming pared 7 bases from V and 5 bases from J, leaving 17 bases between. The CDR3 sequence is 14 residues long. The CDR3 loop is CASNSATSGETQYF. CDR3 DNA: TGTGCCAGTAATTCGGCTACCTCCGGGGAGACCCAGTACTTC.

This clone was seen once. The CDR3 reads CASSSPGTGGTDTQYF. As DNA, the CDR3 is TGTGCCAGCAGTTCTCCCGGGACAGGGGGGACAGATACGCAGTATTTT. This rearrangement joins TRBV28 to TRBJ2-3, with TRBD1 identical over 11 bases. Per germline, CDR1 MDHEN and CDR2 SYDVKM. CDR3 length: 16 residues. V shed 4 bases, J shed 3 bases, and the junction held 6 bases outside the gene matches.

The rearrangement links TRBV9 to TRBJ2-2; 7 bases are shared with TRBD2. This CDR3 comprises 18 residues. Germline V lookup: CDR1 SGDLS, CDR2 YYNGEE. Germline trimming cut 0 bases from V and 0 bases from J; bases unmatched to any gene: 8. The CDR3 DNA is TGTGCCAGCAGCGTAGTGGGGACTACGGGGGCGAACACCGGGGAGCTGTTTTTT. This sequence encodes CASSVVGTTGANTGELFF.

J is TRBJ2-5 and V is TRBV6-4; no firm D call. V lost 6 bases and J 5 bases, leaving 13 bases between the germline ends. Germline V gene sequence: CDR1 MRHNA, CDR2 SNTAGT. CDR3 length: 13 residues. The DNA of the CDR3 is TGTGCCAGCAGCCCGAGTAACGGGGAGACCCAGTACTTC. Encoded protein: CASSPSNGETQYF.

To note about this clone: One end of the junction does not line up with germline, which may come from a read error. The rearrangement links TRBV2 to TRBJ2-7; 7 bases map to TRBD2. The CDR3 has 15 amino acids. Per the germline V gene, CDR1 is SNHLY and CDR2 is FYNNEI. The CDR3 loop is CASREGLERSYEQYF. The CDR3 region has the DNA TGTGCCAGCAGGGAAGGACTAGAAAGGTCCTACGAGCAGTACTTC.

This chain connects TRBV19 to TRBJ1-5, with 8 nucleotides matching TRBD1. The CDR3 length is 13 residues. Germline values: CDR1 LNHDA, CDR2 SQIVND (reference sequence). Germline trimming cut 10 bases from V and 4 bases from J; bases unmatched to any gene: 6. CDR3 in amino acids: CATGGTGNQPQHF. DNA for the CDR3: TGTGCCACCGGGGGGACAGGAAATCAGCCCCAGCATTTT.

The chain employs TRBV2 and TRBJ2-2; D may be TRBD2 (6 bases). Germline CDR1 reads SNHLY; CDR2 reads FYNNEI. The germline V and J ends were trimmed by 2 bases and 7 bases, with 14 bases remaining between them. The CDR3 totals 15 residues. CDR3 residues: CASSEFAGWGGELFF. In DNA, the CDR3 is TGTGCCAGCAGTGAATTTGCGGGGTGGGGCGGGGAGCTGTTTTTT.

The V and J genes are TRBV2 and TRBJ1-6, with D maybe TRBD1 (6 bases). Germline lookup yields CDR1 SNHLY and CDR2 FYNNEI. CDR3 length: 13 amino acids. The ends were cut back, 10 bases at V and 4 bases at J, with 11 bases in the middle. Here the CDR3 DNA reads TGTGCCACCAGACAGGATTATAATTCACCCCTCCACTTT. This codes for CATRQDYNSPLHF.

A few counts support this clone. The chain links TRBV5-1 to TRBJ1-2; 7 bases map to TRBD1. The CDR3 runs to 15 residues. V was pared by 0 bases and J by 6 bases, with 8 bases of the junction left unmatched. The germline gives CDR1 SGHRS, CDR2 YFSETQ. The chain's CDR3 is CASSLGGQHGDGYTF. CDR3 nucleotides: TGCGCCAGCAGCTTGGGGGGACAGCATGGCGATGGCTACACCTTC. Together with reference TRBV5-1 and TRBJ1-2, the CDR3 gives the full variable domain: KAGVTQTPRYLIKTRGQQVTLSCSPISGHRSVSWYQQTPGQGLQFLFEYFSETQRNKGNFPGRFSGRQFSNSRSEMNVSTLELGDSALYLCASSLGGQHGDGYTFGSGTRLTVV.

The V call is TRBV5-6, the J call TRBJ1-1; 7 nucleotides agree with TRBD1. Germline V CDR1 and CDR2: SGHDT, YYEEEE. The CDR3 is made up of 15 amino acids. The V gene end was trimmed by 3 bases and the J gene end by 1 base; junction bases not matched to a gene: 6. The CDR3 sequence: CASSSLGQPNTEAFF. CDR3 in DNA: TGTGCCAGCAGCTCGCTGGGACAGCCGAACACTGAAGCTTTCTTT.

The chain recombines TRBV30 with TRBJ1-2; D unresolved. Germline CDR1 reads GTSNPN; CDR2 reads SVGIG (reference sequence). Trimming removed 1 base at V and 2 bases at J, with 14 bases between. The CDR3 has 15 amino acids. CDR3 in DNA: TGTGCCTGGAGTGACTACCCGGGATCAAACTATGGCTACACCTTC. Translating it yields CAWSDYPGSNYGYTF. The full variable domain, in which reference TRBV30 and TRBJ1-2 provide the parts outside the CDR3, is SQTIHQWPATLVQPVGSPLSLECTVEGTSNPNLYWYRQAAGRGLQLLFYSVGIGQISSEVPQNLSASRPQDRQFILSSKKLLLSDSGFYLCAWSDYPGSNYGYTFGSGTRLTVV.

The chain has TRBV30 and TRBJ1-2; possible D gene TRBD1, 6 bases. The CDR3 is 15 amino acids. Trimming removed 0 bases from V and 6 bases from J, with 17 bases in between. Germline CDR1 reads GTSNPN; CDR2 reads SVGIG (reference sequence). For the CDR3, the DNA is TGTGCCTGGAGTGTCTCCGACAGGCCTCTGAATGGCTACACCTTC. Protein sequence: CAWSVSDRPLNGYTF. Combining the CDR3 with reference TRBV30 and TRBJ1-2 gives the whole variable domain SQTIHQWPATLVQPVGSPLSLECTVEGTSNPNLYWYRQAAGRGLQLLFYSVGIGQISSEVPQNLSASRPQDRQFILSSKKLLLSDSGFYLCAWSVSDRPLNGYTFGSGTRLTVV.